Below are 29 T cell receptor beta chains sequenced from a single sample in a study of T cells in tuberculosis. Documented time point: new active TB diagnosis, blood taken before or within 7 days of starting treatment. Profiled with immunoSEQ multiplex PCR; TCRdb holds only in-frame clones, not every one. The sample carries over 30,000 clones, approximately 94% recorded once. The sequencing used PBMCs, collected at tuberculosis diagnosis. Receptor source: an adult with tuberculosis.

The V call is TRBV5-4, the J call TRBJ1-2; a weak D match, TRBD1 (5 bases). Per the germline V gene, CDR1 is SGHNT and CDR2 is YYREEE (reference sequence). Trimming took off 0 bases at V and 7 bases at J, with 16 bases between the two ends. CDR3 length: 15 residues. DNA for the CDR3: TGTGCCAGCAGCTTGGAGAACCAGGGCAGTCTTGGCTACACCTTC. Encoded protein: CASSLENQGSLGYTF.

This sequence joins TRBV27 and TRBJ1-2, with D perhaps TRBD1 (6 bases). Trimming removed 4 bases at V and 3 bases at J, with 24 bases between. The length of the CDR3 is 18 residues. Germline CDR1 reads MNHEY; CDR2 reads SMNVEV (reference sequence). The DNA for the CDR3 is TGTGCCAGCAGTTCCACCCTCCGGACAGCCAGCTTCGACTATGGCTACACCTTC. Protein: CASSSTLRTASFDYGYTF.

J is TRBJ2-3 and V is TRBV29-1, with a weak D call TRBD2 (5 bases). This CDR3 spans 14 amino acids. CDR1 SQVTM and CDR2 ANQGSEA come from the germline V gene. Trimming left V 6 bases short and J 4 bases short, with 17 bases between. CDR3 amino acids: CSVLPPGSADTQYF. In DNA form, the CDR3 reads TGCAGCGTCCTCCCCCCGGGGTCTGCAGATACGCAGTATTTT.

In DNA, the CDR3 is TGTGCCAGCTCACCACTAGTTGCGGCAGTTGCAGATACGCAGTATTTT. Translated: CASSPLVAAVADTQYF. The rearrangement joins TRBV18 to TRBJ2-3; D not certain. In germline, CDR1 is KGHSH, CDR2 LQKENI. This CDR3 contains 16 residues. Deletions cut 1 base from V and 4 bases from J, with 15 bases between.

The rearrangement links TRBV5-1 to TRBJ1-1; D is ambiguous. The CDR3 spans 16 residues. Trimming removed 7 bases from V and 3 bases from J, with 22 bases in between. Germline V gene data show CDR1 as SGHRS and CDR2 as YFSETQ. CDR3 in DNA: TGCGCCAGCTCCGGCGGGGTGAAGGCCGTGGACACTGAAGCTTTCTTT. This encodes CASSGGVKAVDTEAFF. Variable domain in full (rest from reference TRBV5-1 and TRBJ1-1): KAGVTQTPRYLIKTRGQQVTLSCSPISGHRSVSWYQQTPGQGLQFLFEYFSETQRNKGNFPGRFSGRQFSNSRSEMNVSTLELGDSALYLCASSGGVKAVDTEAFFGQGTRLTVV.

This chain links TRBV4-1 with TRBJ1-1; tentatively, D is TRBD1 (5 bases). CDR3 length: 19 residues. Trimming removed 1 base at V and 0 bases at J, with 21 bases between. Germline CDR1 MGHRA, CDR2 YSYEKL. Here the CDR3 DNA reads TGCGCCAGCAGCCAAGTTCGAGACGGGGGATTGGGGATGAACACTGAAGCTTTCTTT. Translated, it gives CASSQVRDGGLGMNTEAFF.

This clone was detected once. This chain connects TRBV28 to TRBJ2-7, with D perhaps TRBD1 (5 bases). The V end lost 5 bases, the J end lost 4 bases, and 18 bases lay between the germline ends. Germline CDR1 MDHEN, CDR2 SYDVKM. The CDR3 length is 15 residues. The CDR3 nucleotides are TGTGCCAGCAGTCCAGGGATCGTGGCACCTTACGAGCAGTACTTC. Protein sequence: CASSPGIVAPYEQYF.

This chain connects TRBV7-9 to TRBJ1-4, with TRBD1 matching 7 bases. This CDR3 has 16 amino acids. The ends lost 5 bases at V and 6 bases at J; junction bases unmatched: 12. CDR1 and CDR2 (germline): SEHNR, FQNEAQ (reference sequence). CDR3 DNA sequence: TGTGCCAGCAGCCACCGCCGAGAGACAGGGCATGAAAAACTGTTTTTT. Translating gives CASSHRRETGHEKLFF.

The chain joins TRBV5-1 to TRBJ2-1; 13 bases are shared with TRBD2. The germline gives CDR1 SGHRS, CDR2 YFSETQ. The CDR3 totals 18 residues. J was trimmed by 4 bases and V by 0 bases; bases with no gene match: 7. The DNA for the CDR3 is TGCGCCAGCAGCTTGGGACTAGCGGGGGGATTCCGATACAATGAGCAGTTCTTC. The encoded protein is CASSLGLAGGFRYNEQFF.

The gene calls are TRBV4-1 and TRBJ2-5; maybe TRBD1 (6 bases). The V gene's germline CDR1 is MGHRA and CDR2 YSYEKL. The CDR3 length is 16 residues. V gave up 1 base and J gave up 5 bases, with 17 bases separating them. The CDR3 coding sequence is TGCGCCAGCAGCCAAGTTATTATGGGGGCAGGGGAGACCCAGTACTTC. This codes for CASSQVIMGAGETQYF.

This sequence joins TRBV2 and TRBJ2-1, with TRBD2 matching 11 bases. The V gene end was trimmed by 6 bases and the J gene end by 1 base; junction bases not matched to a gene: 8. The CDR3 sequence is 17 residues long. The germline CDR1 and CDR2 sequences are SNHLY and FYNNEI. In DNA form, the CDR3 reads TGTGCCAGCAGGGACAGTTCTAGCGGGGGGTCCTACAATGAGCAGTTCTTC. Protein sequence: CASRDSSSGGSYNEQFF.

The chain recombines TRBV28 with TRBJ2-1; the D gene is possibly TRBD2 (6 bases). The CDR3 extends over 15 amino acids. Per the germline V gene, CDR1 is MDHEN and CDR2 is SYDVKM. The ends were cut back, 6 bases at V and 0 bases at J, with 12 bases in the middle. In DNA, the CDR3 is TGTGCCAGCAGCCGGGACTCGAGCTCCTACAATGAGCAGTTCTTC. This gives the protein CASSRDSSSYNEQFF.

V is TRBV5-1 and J is TRBJ2-3, with 11 bases aligning to TRBD2. V lost 0 bases to trimming and J lost 6 bases; unmatched junction nucleotides: 9. Germline CDR1 is SGHRS and CDR2 is YFSETQ. CDR3 length: 17 amino acids. CDR3 sequence: CASSLGDRPSGRDTQYF. DNA of the CDR3: TGCGCCAGCAGCTTGGGGGACAGGCCTAGCGGGAGGGATACGCAGTATTTT.

J is TRBJ2-2 and V is TRBV9; TRBD2 matches at 16 bases. The germline V gene has CDR1 SGDLS and CDR2 YYNGEE. The CDR3 extends over 19 amino acids. V lost 6 bases and J lost 6; bases outside the gene matches: 14. CDR3 loop: CASTTGLAGGPDWAGELFF. The DNA of the CDR3 is TGTGCCAGCACCACGGGACTAGCGGGAGGGCCCGACTGGGCCGGGGAGCTGTTTTTT.

The chain has TRBV18 and TRBJ1-1; 8 nucleotides align to TRBD1. CDR3 length equals 15 residues. Germline CDR1 is KGHSH and CDR2 is LQKENI. V shed 2 bases and J 3 bases; nucleotides not matched to a gene: 5. DNA for the CDR3: TGTGCCAGCTCACCAGCTACGACAGGGGACACTGAAGCTTTCTTT. Its protein product is CASSPATTGDTEAFF.

CDR3 coding DNA: TGTGCCAGCAGCGGGGGCAGGGTAGACTCACCCCTCCACTTT. This translates into CASSGGRVDSPLHF. This chain uses TRBV9 with TRBJ1-6, with D perhaps TRBD1 (5 bases). The CDR3 consists of 14 residues. Trimming removed 3 bases at V and 10 bases at J, with 14 bases between. Germline V gene data show CDR1 as SGDLS and CDR2 as YYNGEE.

The chain combines TRBV5-6 with TRBJ2-3; 8 nucleotides match TRBD1. V trimming: 6 bases; J trimming: 5 bases; junction bases outside the gene matches: 11. The CDR3 contains 15 residues. Germline assignment: CDR1 SGHDT and CDR2 YYEEEE. CDR3 bases: TGTGCCAGCATCCCTGGCTCAGGGGGCGGAGATACGCAGTATTTT. Protein product: CASIPGSGGGDTQYF.

CDR3 nucleotides: TGCGCCAGCAGCTTGGCAGGGGCGGAAAACACTGAAGCTTTCTTT. Its protein is CASSLAGAENTEAFF. V and J are TRBV5-1 and TRBJ1-1, with D possibly being TRBD1 (6 bases). V was cut by 0 bases and J by 2 bases, with 11 bases left in between. There are 15 residues in the CDR3. Germline V gene sequence: CDR1 SGHRS, CDR2 YFSETQ.

A few counts support this clone. The chain combines TRBV9 with TRBJ2-1; 7 bases are shared with TRBD2. With 4 bases clipped from V and 5 bases from J, the junction kept 9 bases outside the gene matches. Per germline, CDR1 SGDLS and CDR2 YYNGEE. The length of the CDR3 is 15 residues. This chain's CDR3 is CASSPQQAGDNEQFF. In DNA form, the CDR3 reads TGTGCCAGCAGCCCCCAGCAGGCGGGGGACAATGAGCAGTTCTTC.

The chain employs TRBV18 and TRBJ1-3, with a possible D match to TRBD1 (6 bases). This CDR3 spans 16 amino acids. Trimming took 6 bases from V and 0 from J, leaving 15 bases between them. CDR1 is KGHSH, CDR2 LQKENI, per germline. CDR3 sequence: CASSPMDRFSGNTIYF. In DNA, the CDR3 is TGTGCCAGCTCCCCTATGGACAGATTCTCTGGAAACACCATATATTTT.

This sequence joins TRBV10-2 and TRBJ1-2; a weak D match, TRBD1 (5 bases). V was cut by 6 bases and J by 0 bases, with 8 bases left in between. Germline-derived CDR1 and CDR2 are WSHSY and SAAADI. There are 13 residues in the CDR3. The CDR3 loop reads CASSGGANYGYTF. The CDR3 coding sequence is TGCGCCAGCAGCGGAGGGGCTAACTATGGCTACACCTTC.

The chain carries TRBV23-1 and TRBJ2-6; TRBD1 matches 7 bases. TRBV23-1 has ORF status, its function being uncertain. This CDR3 is built from 19 residues. J lost 0 bases, V lost 4 bases, and 12 bases had no gene match. CDR3 bases: TGCGCCAGCAGTCCAGAGTCGGGACAGCCGAGCTCTGGGGCCAACGTCCTGACTTTC. Amino acids: CASSPESGQPSSGANVLTF.

The V gene is TRBV5-1, the J gene TRBJ2-1; perhaps TRBD1 as D (5 bases). Germline V CDR1 and CDR2: SGHRS, YFSETQ. The CDR3 is 16 amino acids. V gave up 0 bases and J gave up 0 bases, with 10 bases separating them. The CDR3 is CASSLGQSGSYNEQFF. CDR3 bases: TGCGCCAGCAGCTTGGGACAGTCTGGCTCCTACAATGAGCAGTTCTTC.

The V call is TRBV18, the J call TRBJ2-1; D is unresolved. In germline, CDR1 is KGHSH, CDR2 LQKENI. CDR3 length: 12 amino acids. Trimming removed 7 bases at V and 10 bases at J, with 14 bases between. This CDR3 is CASLTSGEEQFF. The CDR3 region has the DNA TGTGCCAGCTTGACCTCCGGAGAAGAGCAGTTCTTC. Full variable domain (rest looked up from reference TRBV18 and TRBJ2-1): NAGVMQNPRHLVRRRGQEARLRCSPMKGHSHVYWYRQLPEEGLKFMVYLQKENIIDESGMPKERFSAEFPKEGPSILRIQQVVRGDSAAYFCASLTSGEEQFFGPGTRLTVL.

The chain is built from TRBV9 and TRBJ1-3; D unresolved. Germline CDR1 reads SGDLS; CDR2 reads YYNGEE. The V and J ends lost 0 bases and 0 bases respectively, with 7 bases between them. This CDR3 is 15 amino acids long. In DNA, the CDR3 is TGTGCCAGCAGCGTAGCTCCGGGCTCTGGAAACACCATATATTTT. This translates into CASSVAPGSGNTIYF. Full variable domain (missing parts from reference TRBV9 and TRBJ1-3): DSGVTQTPKHLITATGQRVTLRCSPRSGDLSVYWYQQSLDQGLQFLIQYYNGEERAKGNILERFSAQQFPDLHSELNLSSLELGDSALYFCASSVAPGSGNTIYFGEGSWLTVV.

This rearrangement joins TRBV27 to TRBJ2-1; the D is unclear. Trimming removed 1 base from V and 3 bases from J, with 7 bases in between. CDR3 length: 14 residues. Looked up from germline, CDR1 is MNHEY and CDR2 is SMNVEV (reference sequence). The CDR3 reads CASSLLRSYNEQFF. CDR3 bases: TGTGCCAGCAGTTTATTGAGAAGCTACAATGAGCAGTTCTTC.

CDR3: CASSLAPTGVDGYTF. The CDR3 bases are TGTGCCAGCAGCTTAGCCCCGACAGGGGTTGATGGCTACACCTTC. This rearrangement joins TRBV7-9 to TRBJ1-2; TRBD1 matches at 8 bases. J gave up 6 bases and V 0 bases, and 6 bases lay outside the gene matches. Germline CDR1 SEHNR, CDR2 FQNEAQ (reference sequence). The CDR3 extends over 15 amino acids.

This clone turned up a few times. The V gene is TRBV2, the J gene TRBJ1-2; D remains unclear. Per the germline V gene, CDR1 is SNHLY and CDR2 is FYNNEI. The germline V and J ends were trimmed by 3 bases and 3 bases, with 8 bases remaining between them. The CDR3 is 13 amino acids. The CDR3 here is CASSESTYYGYTF. The CDR3, as DNA: TGTGCCAGCAGTGAGAGCACTTACTATGGCTACACCTTC.

The table lists this clone with a count of one. The chain combines TRBV7-9 with TRBJ1-1; tentative D call: TRBD1 (6 bases). The V gene lost 1 base and the J gene lost 7 bases, with 7 bases spanning the gap. Looked up from germline, CDR1 is SEHNR and CDR2 is FQNEAQ (reference sequence). This CDR3 has 12 residues. CDR3 residues: CASSLGTVEAFF. CDR3 nucleotide sequence: TGTGCCAGCAGCTTAGGGACAGTTGAAGCTTTCTTT.